These 12 T cell receptor beta chains came from one sample sequenced in a study of identical twins. TCRdb itself ran the 5' RACE reads through MiXCR, one entry per CDR3 protein. The repertoire has 400,000 to 550,000 distinct CDR3 sequences, under 25% of them found once; the top ten carry about 0.93%. These data were likewise used in another study, on T cells expressing NK-cell markers.

Sequenced sample: CD4+ T cells sorted from blood. The origin of the receptors is a woman aged 18-35 years in good health.

This clonotype has only one observation. V usage is TRBV25-1 and J usage is TRBJ2-1; 8 bases are a match to TRBD2. Germline lookup yields CDR1 MGHDK and CDR2 SYGVNS. V shed 5 bases and J 7 bases; nucleotides not matched to a gene: 7. CDR3 length: 14 residues. CDR3: CASSPAGAGNEQFF. CDR3 DNA sequence: TGTGCCAGCAGTCCAGCGGGAGCCGGGAATGAGCAGTTCTTC.

This clonotype occurred a few times. The CDR3 DNA sequence: TGCAGCGTTGCTCGCAGCCCGGAGCCCAATGAGCAGTTCTTC. The encoded protein is CSVARSPEPNEQFF. The chain combines TRBV29-1 with TRBJ2-1; no clear D gene. This CDR3 is 14 amino acids long. Germline CDR1 SQVTM, CDR2 ANQGSEA. V was shortened by 4 bases and J by 6 bases, with 16 bases between the two germline ends.

The sample holds many counts of this clonotype. CDR3 amino acids: CASSLQGTQETQYF. DNA of the CDR3: TGCGCCAGCAGCTTACAGGGTACCCAAGAGACCCAGTACTTC. This chain joins TRBV5-1 and TRBJ2-5, with D maybe TRBD1 (6 bases). The CDR3 is 14 amino acids. Germline values: CDR1 SGHRS, CDR2 YFSETQ. The ends were cut back, 2 bases at V and 1 base at J, with 9 bases in the middle.

The chain employs TRBV12-3 or TRBV12-4 and TRBJ2-7; D assignment may be TRBD1 or TRBD2 (5 bases each). This CDR3 region has 15 residues. Trimming removed 2 bases from V and 0 bases from J, with 11 bases in between. CDR3 loop: CASSLMGESSYEQYF. DNA of the CDR3: TGTGCCAGCAGTTTAATGGGGGAGAGCTCCTACGAGCAGTACTTC.

The chain has TRBV2 and TRBJ1-2, with D perhaps matching TRBD1 (5 bases). The CDR3 length is 13 residues. Germline V lookup: CDR1 SNHLY, CDR2 FYNNEI. V shed 6 bases and J shed 8 bases, with 16 bases lying between them. This CDR3 reads CASRGRDDGGYTF. The CDR3 region has the DNA TGTGCCAGCAGGGGCAGGGATGACGGCGGCTACACCTTC. Filled out from reference TRBV2 and TRBJ1-2, the complete variable domain reads EPEVTQTPSHQVTQMGQEVILRCVPISNHLYFYWYRQILGQKVEFLVSFYNNEISEKSEIFDDQFSVERPDGSNFTLKIRSTKLEDSAMYFCASRGRDDGGYTFGSGTRLTVV.

V and J are TRBV3-1 and TRBJ2-7; 10 bases match TRBD2. Germline lookup yields CDR1 LGHDT and CDR2 YNNKEL (reference sequence). The CDR3 spans 15 residues. J was trimmed by 4 bases and V by 1 base; bases with no gene match: 4. The CDR3 DNA reads as TGTGCCAGCAGCCAAGTGGGGACTAGCGTGTACGAGCAGTACTTC. Amino acid sequence: CASSQVGTSVYEQYF.

This clonotype was seen only a few times. The rearrangement links TRBV12-3 or TRBV12-4 to TRBJ1-4; no reliable D call. The germline V and J ends were trimmed by 9 bases and 5 bases, with 1 base remaining between them. The CDR3 is 9 residues long. The CDR3 protein is CARNEKLFF. CDR3 nucleotides: TGTGCCAGGAATGAAAAACTGTTTTTT.

This clonotype was detected ten times or more. The chain has TRBV12-3 or TRBV12-4 and TRBJ2-4; D is undetermined. V gave up 1 base and J gave up 7 bases, with 2 bases separating them. The CDR3 spans 11 residues. The CDR3 protein is CASSLGNIQYF. The CDR3 nucleotides are TGTGCCAGCAGTTTAGGCAACATTCAGTACTTC.

This rearrangement joins TRBV20-1 to TRBJ1-1; D is possibly TRBD1 (6 bases). CDR1 is DFQATT, CDR2 SNEGSKA, per germline (reference sequence). The V end lost 0 bases, the J end lost 0 bases, and 14 bases lay between the germline ends. The CDR3 sequence is 16 residues long. The CDR3 reads CSARETGKWMNTEAFF. Here the CDR3 DNA reads TGCAGTGCTAGAGAAACAGGGAAGTGGATGAACACTGAAGCTTTCTTT.

This chain joins TRBV6-1 and TRBJ1-2; no clear D gene. This CDR3 region has 14 residues. The germline gives CDR1 MNHNS, CDR2 SASEGT. V lost 5 bases and J 6 bases, leaving 16 bases between the germline ends. The CDR3 DNA reads as TGTGCCAGCAGTACCAGTCTGAACTCGAATGGCTACACCTTC. Protein sequence: CASSTSLNSNGYTF.

Here the CDR3 DNA reads TGTGCCAGCAGCAGAGGGCTGGGAGACACTGAAGCTTTCTTT. Encoded protein: CASSRGLGDTEAFF. The chain is built from TRBV5-6 and TRBJ1-1, with D unresolved. Germline CDR1 reads SGHDT; CDR2 reads YYEEEE. This CDR3 is 14 amino acids long. V was pared by 4 bases and J by 3 bases, with 13 bases between.

This clonotype was seen at least ten times. The chain combines TRBV12-3 or TRBV12-4 with TRBJ2-2; 10 nucleotides match TRBD1. The CDR3 loop spans 14 amino acids. J gave up 6 bases and V 7 bases, and 5 bases lay outside the gene matches. CDR3 protein: CASKGQGESGELFF. In DNA form, the CDR3 reads TGTGCCAGCAAAGGACAGGGGGAGTCCGGGGAGCTGTTTTTT.